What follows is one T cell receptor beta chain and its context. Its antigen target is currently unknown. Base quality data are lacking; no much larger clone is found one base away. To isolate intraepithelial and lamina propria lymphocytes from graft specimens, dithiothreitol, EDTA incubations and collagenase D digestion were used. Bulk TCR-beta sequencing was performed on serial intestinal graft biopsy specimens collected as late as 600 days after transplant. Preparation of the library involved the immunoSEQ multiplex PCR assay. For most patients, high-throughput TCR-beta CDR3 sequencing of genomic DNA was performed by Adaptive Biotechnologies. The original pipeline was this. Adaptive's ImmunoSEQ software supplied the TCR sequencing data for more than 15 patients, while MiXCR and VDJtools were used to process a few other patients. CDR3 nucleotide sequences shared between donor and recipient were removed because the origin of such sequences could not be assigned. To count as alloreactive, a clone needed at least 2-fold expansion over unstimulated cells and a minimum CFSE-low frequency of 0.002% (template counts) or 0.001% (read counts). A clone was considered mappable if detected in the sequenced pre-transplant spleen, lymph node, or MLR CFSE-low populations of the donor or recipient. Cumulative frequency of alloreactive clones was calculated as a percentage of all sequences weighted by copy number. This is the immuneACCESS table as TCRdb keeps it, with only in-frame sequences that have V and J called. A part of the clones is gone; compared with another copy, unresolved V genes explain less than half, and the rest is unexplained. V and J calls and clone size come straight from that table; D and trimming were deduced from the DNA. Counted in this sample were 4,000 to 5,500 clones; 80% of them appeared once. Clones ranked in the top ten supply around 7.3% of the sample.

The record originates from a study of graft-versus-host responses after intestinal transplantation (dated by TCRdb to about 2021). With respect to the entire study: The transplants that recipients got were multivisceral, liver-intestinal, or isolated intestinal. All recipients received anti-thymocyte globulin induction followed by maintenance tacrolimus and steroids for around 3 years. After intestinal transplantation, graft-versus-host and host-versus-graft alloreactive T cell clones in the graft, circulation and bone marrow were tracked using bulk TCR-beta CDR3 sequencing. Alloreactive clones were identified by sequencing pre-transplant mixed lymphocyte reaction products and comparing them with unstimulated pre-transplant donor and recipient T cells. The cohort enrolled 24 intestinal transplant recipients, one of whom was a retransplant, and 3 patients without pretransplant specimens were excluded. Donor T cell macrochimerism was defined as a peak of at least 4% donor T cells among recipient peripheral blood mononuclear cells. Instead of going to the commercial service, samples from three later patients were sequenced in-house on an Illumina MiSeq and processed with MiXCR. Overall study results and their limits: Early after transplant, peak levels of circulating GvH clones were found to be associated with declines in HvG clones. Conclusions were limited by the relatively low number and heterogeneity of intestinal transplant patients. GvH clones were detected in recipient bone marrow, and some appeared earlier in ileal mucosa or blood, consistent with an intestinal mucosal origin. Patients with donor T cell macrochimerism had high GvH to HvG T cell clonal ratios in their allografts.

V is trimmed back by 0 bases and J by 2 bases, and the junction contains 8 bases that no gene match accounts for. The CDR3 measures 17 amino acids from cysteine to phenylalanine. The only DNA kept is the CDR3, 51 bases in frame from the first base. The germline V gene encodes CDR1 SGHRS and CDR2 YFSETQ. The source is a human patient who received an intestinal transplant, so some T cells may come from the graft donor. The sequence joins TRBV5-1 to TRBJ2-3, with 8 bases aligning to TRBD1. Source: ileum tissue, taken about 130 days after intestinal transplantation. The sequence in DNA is TGCGCCAGCAGCTTGGATAGTACAGGGGGGTTCACAGATACGCAGTATTTT. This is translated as CASSLDSTGGFTDTQYF.